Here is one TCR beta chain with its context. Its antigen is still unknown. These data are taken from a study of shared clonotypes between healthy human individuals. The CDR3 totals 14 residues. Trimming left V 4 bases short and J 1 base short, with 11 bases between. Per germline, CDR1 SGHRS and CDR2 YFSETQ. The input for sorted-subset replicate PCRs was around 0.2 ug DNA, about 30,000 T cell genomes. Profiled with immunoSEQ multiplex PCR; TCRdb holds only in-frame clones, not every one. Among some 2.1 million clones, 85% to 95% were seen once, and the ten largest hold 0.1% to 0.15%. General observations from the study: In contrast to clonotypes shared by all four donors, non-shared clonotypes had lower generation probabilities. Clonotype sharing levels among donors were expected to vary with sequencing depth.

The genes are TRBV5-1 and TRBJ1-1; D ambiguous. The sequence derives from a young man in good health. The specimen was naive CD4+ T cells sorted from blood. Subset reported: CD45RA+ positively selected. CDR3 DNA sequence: TGCGCCAGCAGCCCCAGCGGCCCGAACACTGAAGCTTTCTTT. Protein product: CASSPSGPNTEAFF.